This T cell receptor (beta chain) was captured by sequencing in a study of early T cells in non-severe SARS-CoV-2 infection. Background on the study: Sequenced material consisted of bulk RNA (from unsorted whole blood), and chains were unpaired.

This clonotype was recorded many times. The TCR library protocol attached unique molecular identifiers to the individual cDNA molecules. TCRdb used MiXCR to reprocess the 5' RACE reads, holding one entry per CDR3 protein. The sample contains 98,000 or so distinct CDR3 sequences, about 11% of which appear only once. CDR1 MDHEN and CDR2 SYDVKM come from the germline V gene. This CDR3 has 20 residues. The V gene end was trimmed by 2 bases and the J gene end by 2 bases; junction bases not matched to a gene: 17. The TCR comes from an adult who was a healthcare worker with PCR-confirmed SARS-CoV-2 infection or an uninfected control (not recorded which). The sequencing input was whole blood. This chain links TRBV28 with TRBJ2-1; TRBD2 aligns across 8 bases. The CDR3 DNA reads TGTGCCAGCAGTTTAACCGGGTGGACTAGCCCGAACCTCCCCTACAATGAGCAGTTCTTC. Amino acid sequence: CASSLTGWTSPNLPYNEQFF.